The next 14 T cell receptor beta chains were all read from a single sample in a study of T-cell memory formation after mild COVID-19 (dated by TCRdb to about 2021). Receptor amplification or capture employed 5' RACE. Sequencer: Illumina NovaSeq 6000. TCRdb passed the public sequencing reads through fastp at Q25 and MiXCR, retaining productive beta sequences. A single entry per CDR3 protein holds the most common genes and DNA from its merged rows. In this sample the table shows some 600,000 distinct CDR3 sequences, approximately 15% of which occur a single time. About 7.4% of the sample lies in the top ten. The sequencing sample was made of PBMCs or a T cell subset sorted from them (not recorded which). The origin of the receptors is an adult woman who had mild COVID-19 (a few samples of this study predate the infection). The sample titles of this study are shuffled in the database, so cell type and time point are left out; the donor was told from shared clones.

This clonotype was counted between two and nine times. The rearrangement uses TRBV9 and TRBJ2-3; D may match TRBD1 or TRBD2 (8 bases each). The length of the CDR3 is 17 residues. Germline CDR1 reads SGDLS; CDR2 reads YYNGEE. The V end was cut by 4 bases, the J end by 3 bases, with 21 bases between. In DNA, the CDR3 is TGTGCCAGCAGCTTCGGGCGGGGGGACAGGAGTACAGATACGCAGTATTTT. Translated, it gives CASSFGRGDRSTDTQYF.

The chain uses TRBV19 and TRBJ1-5, with D uncertain. Between the trimmed V and J ends, which lost 4 bases and 0 bases, there was a span of 4 bases. CDR1 and CDR2 (germline): LNHDA, SQIVND (reference sequence). This CDR3 has 13 amino acids. CDR3 residues: CASSRRSNQPQHF. The CDR3 DNA follows: TGTGCCAGTAGTAGGCGTAGCAATCAGCCCCAGCATTTT.

This sequence joins TRBV13 and TRBJ2-7; D might be TRBD1 (5 bases). The V gene lost 7 bases and the J gene lost 0 bases, with 13 bases spanning the gap. This CDR3 has 14 residues. Per germline, CDR1 PRHDT and CDR2 FYEKMQ (reference sequence). The CDR3 nucleotides are TGTGCCAGCACACTCAGGGAAAGCTCCTACGAGCAGTACTTC. It translates to CASTLRESSYEQYF. The whole variable domain, filled in from reference TRBV13 and TRBJ2-7, reads AAGVIQSPRHLIKEKRETATLKCYPIPRHDTVYWYQQGPGQDPQFLISFYEKMQSDKGSIPDRFSAQQFSDYHSELNMSSLELGDSALYFCASTLRESSYEQYFGPGTRLTVT.

This clonotype was detected only a few times. This chain uses TRBV7-8 with TRBJ2-3; no clear D. The CDR3 is 12 residues long. The germline CDR1 and CDR2 sequences are SGHVS and FQNEAQ. The germline V and J ends were trimmed by 1 base and 5 bases, with 4 bases remaining between them. The CDR3: CASSLEQDTQYF. The CDR3, as DNA: TGTGCCAGCAGCTTAGAACAAGATACGCAGTATTTT.

The chain couples TRBV3-1 to TRBJ2-7; D unclear. V dropped 1 base and J dropped 8 bases, with 9 bases sitting between them. The germline V gene encodes CDR1 LGHDT and CDR2 YNNKEL (reference sequence). The CDR3 is 12 amino acids. DNA for the CDR3: TGTGCCAGCAGCCAAGTCTCGGCTCAGCAGTACTTC. Amino acid sequence: CASSQVSAQQYF.

The sample holds many counts of this clonotype. The rearrangement links TRBV14 to TRBJ2-1; 7 bases are a match to TRBD1. The CDR3 contains 18 residues. V was clipped by 0 bases and J by 2 bases; unmatched bases: 10. CDR1 and CDR2 from the germline V gene are SGHDN and FVKESK. CDR3 in amino acids: CASSQEPNWDRAYNEQFF. The CDR3 DNA sequence: TGTGCCAGCAGCCAAGAGCCGAACTGGGACAGAGCCTACAATGAGCAGTTCTTC.

V gene TRBV30 combines with J gene TRBJ1-5; D ambiguous. This CDR3 is 14 amino acids long. V was trimmed by 0 bases and J by 5 bases, leaving 11 bases between them. The V gene's germline CDR1 is GTSNPN and CDR2 SVGIG (reference sequence). DNA of the CDR3: TGTGCCTGGAGTGTAAGGGCAAGGGATCAGCCCCAGCATTTT. It is translated as CAWSVRARDQPQHF.

This clonotype turned up a few times. The chain is built from TRBV24-1 and TRBJ1-5; no clear D gene. The CDR3 contains 15 residues. Between the trimmed V and J ends, which lost 2 bases and 3 bases, there was a span of 10 bases. Germline CDR1 and CDR2: KGHDR and SFDVKD. The CDR3 bases are TGTGCCACCAGTGATTCCCGGTCGGTCAATCAGCCCCAGCATTTT. Protein: CATSDSRSVNQPQHF.

The V call is TRBV20-1, the J call TRBJ2-7; D is unresolved. The length of the CDR3 is 14 residues. Germline CDR1 reads DFQATT; CDR2 reads SNEGSKA (reference sequence). V was clipped by 6 bases and J by 2 bases, with 17 bases between them. The CDR3: CSAPAGGLAYEQYF. As DNA, the CDR3 is TGCAGTGCCCCTGCTGGCGGATTAGCCTACGAGCAGTACTTC.

The J gene is TRBJ2-1, the V gene TRBV12-3 or TRBV12-4; perhaps TRBD2 as D (5 bases). There are 15 residues in the CDR3. The V end lost 2 bases, the J end lost 0 bases, and 8 bases lay between the germline ends. CDR3 sequence: CASSLRTVSYNEQFF. For the CDR3, the DNA is TGTGCCAGCAGTTTAAGGACTGTCTCCTACAATGAGCAGTTCTTC.

This clonotype occurred a few times. This chain connects TRBV5-1 to TRBJ1-1; 7 nucleotides agree with TRBD1. Germline V gene sequence: CDR1 SGHRS, CDR2 YFSETQ. This CDR3 comprises 15 residues. Unmatched junction bases numbered 11, after V lost 4 bases and J lost 5 bases. CDR3 residues: CASSPGTVWKTEAFF. Written as DNA, the CDR3 is TGCGCCAGCAGCCCAGGGACAGTCTGGAAGACTGAAGCTTTCTTT.

This clonotype was detected ten times or more. This chain uses TRBV6-2 or TRBV6-3 with TRBJ2-7; 8 bases are a match to TRBD2. V dropped 8 bases and J dropped 2; count of bases not matched to a gene: 8. The CDR3 has 14 amino acids. The germline CDR1 and CDR2 sequences are MNHEY and SVGEGT. The CDR3 DNA sequence: TGTGCCAGCTACGACCCAGCGGGAGCCTACGAGCAGTACTTC. It is translated as CASYDPAGAYEQYF.

V and J are TRBV7-3 and TRBJ2-3; TRBD2 aligns across 16 bases. There are 18 residues in the CDR3. Germline CDR1 and CDR2: SGHTA and FQGTGA. V lost 4 bases, J lost 3 bases, and 7 bases stayed unmatched. The CDR3 bases are TGTGCCAGCAGCTCGGGACTAGCGGGAGGGCGGTGGACAGATACGCAGTATTTT. Translation: CASSSGLAGGRWTDTQYF.

This clonotype was counted a few times. The chain joins TRBV4-1 to TRBJ1-3, with a possible D match to TRBD1 (5 bases). CDR3 size: 17 residues. Between the trimmed V and J ends, which lost 4 bases and 2 bases, there was a span of 18 bases. Germline values: CDR1 MGHRA, CDR2 YSYEKL. The CDR3 nucleotides read TGCGCCAGCAGCCCATCGGACCGGGGGTACGCTGGAAACACCATATATTTT. Translation gives CASSPSDRGYAGNTIYF.